The 26 T cell receptor beta chains presented below share a single source sample, sequenced in a study of cytomegalovirus exposure and HLA in healthy donors. Data came from immunoSEQ multiplex PCR; TCRdb stores just in-frame clones and leaves some out. The sample lists about 95,000 clones, approximately 81% occurring once. Sequenced input: PBMCs. The receptor source for this set is a man aged 18 to 30 in good health and CMV-seropositive.

J is TRBJ2-3 and V is TRBV27, with TRBD1 matching 11 bases. Germline V gives CDR1 MNHEY, CDR2 SMNVEV (reference sequence). V was clipped by 5 bases and J by 0 bases; unmatched bases: 4. CDR3 size: 16 residues. CDR3 DNA sequence: TGTGCCAGCAGTCCAAGGGACAGGGGGAGCACAGATACGCAGTATTTT. Translating it yields CASSPRDRGSTDTQYF.

The chain uses TRBV30 and TRBJ2-3; TRBD1 is a possible D gene (6 bases). The V gene's germline CDR1 is GTSNPN and CDR2 SVGIG (reference sequence). Between the trimmed V and J ends, which lost 4 bases and 4 bases, there was a span of 6 bases. The CDR3 contains 11 residues. Written as DNA, the CDR3 is TGTGCCTGGAAGGGGGCAGATACGCAGTATTTT. Its translation: CAWKGADTQYF.

The chain links TRBV5-6 to TRBJ2-7, with 9 bases aligning to TRBD1. The germline gives CDR1 SGHDT, CDR2 YYEEEE. The CDR3 is 15 amino acids. Trimming cost V 2 bases and J 3 bases; bases outside gene matches: 6. The CDR3 DNA sequence: TGTGCCAGCAGCTTCGCTTGGACAGGGGTCTACGAGCAGTACTTC. It yields the protein CASSFAWTGVYEQYF.

This clone was observed once. The chain uses TRBV10-1 and TRBJ2-2, with TRBD1 identical over 10 bases. With 6 bases clipped from V and 6 bases from J, the junction kept 7 bases outside the gene matches. The CDR3 runs 15 residues. Germline CDR1 reads WNHNN; CDR2 reads SYGVQD (reference sequence). The CDR3: CASSPGQGFPGELFF. The CDR3 nucleotides read TGCGCCAGCAGCCCGGGACAGGGGTTCCCCGGGGAGCTGTTTTTT.

This sequence joins TRBV6-5 and TRBJ2-2; maybe TRBD2 (6 bases). CDR1 MNHEY and CDR2 SVGAGI come from the germline V gene. V was trimmed by 6 bases and J by 0 bases, leaving 11 bases between them. This CDR3 spans 15 amino acids. The CDR3 DNA sequence: TGTGCCAGCAGCGTAGCGGAAGCGAACACCGGGGAGCTGTTTTTT. This sequence encodes CASSVAEANTGELFF.

This chain links TRBV28 with TRBJ2-2, with 7 bases that match TRBD1. In germline, CDR1 is MDHEN, CDR2 SYDVKM. Germline trimming cut 2 bases from V and 0 bases from J; bases unmatched to any gene: 15. CDR3 length: 20 amino acids. The CDR3 bases are TGTGCCAGCAGTTTACGCGGCAGGGGGTCGCGTGGTGCGAACACCGGGGAGCTGTTTTTT. Its translation is CASSLRGRGSRGANTGELFF.

The chain couples TRBV5-1 to TRBJ1-1, with TRBD1 matching 9 bases. V shed 7 bases and J 3 bases; nucleotides not matched to a gene: 13. Germline loops: CDR1 SGHRS, CDR2 YFSETQ. The CDR3 is made up of 16 amino acids. CDR3 DNA: TGCGCCAGCCGCCCGGCCTACAGGGGGCGTTACACTGAAGCTTTCTTT. Translating it yields CASRPAYRGRYTEAFF.

This rearrangement joins TRBV28 to TRBJ1-5; 8 positions match TRBD1. Germline CDR1 MDHEN, CDR2 SYDVKM. V was clipped by 2 bases and J by 6 bases; unmatched bases: 9. The CDR3 is 16 amino acids. Here the CDR3 reads CASSLDGTGFVQPQHF. CDR3 in DNA: TGTGCCAGCAGTTTAGACGGGACAGGCTTCGTTCAGCCCCAGCATTTT.

This clone was counted once. The chain is built from TRBV2 and TRBJ2-7; D gene uncertain. The CDR3 contains 12 residues. The V end lost 5 bases, the J end lost 0 bases, and 5 bases lay between the germline ends. Germline V gene lookup returns CDR1 SNHLY and CDR2 FYNNEI. The CDR3 nucleotides are TGTGCCAGCAGTTCCCACTCCTACGAGCAGTACTTC. Residues: CASSSHSYEQYF. Combining the CDR3 with reference TRBV2 and TRBJ2-7 gives the whole variable domain EPEVTQTPSHQVTQMGQEVILRCVPISNHLYFYWYRQILGQKVEFLVSFYNNEISEKSEIFDDQFSVERPDGSNFTLKIRSTKLEDSAMYFCASSSHSYEQYFGPGTRLTVT.

The chain links TRBV19 to TRBJ1-5, with a weak D call TRBD1 (5 bases). This CDR3 contains 14 residues. The V end was cut by 7 bases, the J end by 3 bases, with 13 bases between. CDR1 and CDR2 (germline): LNHDA, SQIVND (reference sequence). This chain's CDR3 is CASTNRGLNQPQHF. As DNA, the CDR3 is TGTGCCAGTACTAACCGGGGACTCAATCAGCCCCAGCATTTT.

This clone showed up just once. The chain employs TRBV4-2 and TRBJ1-1; 9 bases agree with TRBD1. V dropped 1 base and J dropped 1; count of bases not matched to a gene: 13. The CDR3 runs 19 residues. Germline lookup yields CDR1 LGHNA and CDR2 YNFKEQ. The CDR3 sequence: CASSQGAWTGERRNTEAFF. CDR3 coding DNA: TGTGCCAGCAGCCAAGGGGCTTGGACAGGGGAGAGGAGGAACACTGAAGCTTTCTTT.

The chain recombines TRBV5-1 with TRBJ2-5; 7 nucleotides line up with TRBD2. V shed 0 bases, J shed 2 bases, and the junction held 1 base outside the gene matches. The germline V gene has CDR1 SGHRS and CDR2 YFSETQ. CDR3 length equals 14 residues. CDR3 in amino acids: CASSLAGGQETQYF. The CDR3, as DNA: TGCGCCAGCAGCTTGGCCGGGGGGCAAGAGACCCAGTACTTC.

The chain links TRBV5-1 to TRBJ2-3, with 11 positions matching TRBD2. The V gene end was trimmed by 2 bases and the J gene end by 6 bases; junction bases not matched to a gene: 8. The V gene's germline CDR1 is SGHRS and CDR2 YFSETQ. This CDR3 has 16 amino acids. The CDR3 spells CASSFSGRALGDTQYF. The CDR3 DNA reads TGCGCCAGCAGCTTTAGCGGGAGGGCCCTCGGGGATACGCAGTATTTT.

The rearrangement links TRBV9 to TRBJ1-5, with 9 positions matching TRBD1. In germline, CDR1 is SGDLS, CDR2 YYNGEE. V shed 0 bases, J shed 0 bases, and the junction held 1 base outside the gene matches. CDR3 length: 16 amino acids. Here the CDR3 DNA reads TGTGCCAGCAGCGTAGACAGGGGGCATAGCAATCAGCCCCAGCATTTT. Protein sequence: CASSVDRGHSNQPQHF. Variable domain in full (rest from reference TRBV9 and TRBJ1-5): DSGVTQTPKHLITATGQRVTLRCSPRSGDLSVYWYQQSLDQGLQFLIQYYNGEERAKGNILERFSAQQFPDLHSELNLSSLELGDSALYFCASSVDRGHSNQPQHFGDGTRLSIL.

The chain uses TRBV7-6 and TRBJ1-2; D possibly corresponds to TRBD1 (6 bases). V was shortened by 5 bases and J by 6 bases, with 22 bases between the two germline ends. The CDR3 is 16 residues long. CDR1 SGHVS and CDR2 FNYEAQ come from the germline V gene. CDR3 amino acids: CASSPLFGRGTDGYTF. The DNA of the CDR3 is TGTGCCAGCAGCCCGCTTTTCGGCAGGGGAACAGATGGCTACACCTTC.

This clone was detected only once. V usage is TRBV11-2 and J usage is TRBJ2-7, with D perhaps TRBD2 (5 bases). This CDR3 spans 15 amino acids. Germline V gene lookup returns CDR1 SGHAT and CDR2 FQNNGV. V was clipped by 6 bases and J by 5 bases, with 20 bases between them. The CDR3 reads CASSIEGGDTNEQYF. CDR3 sequence (DNA): TGTGCCAGCAGTATCGAGGGTGGGGATACTAACGAGCAGTACTTC.

The rearrangement links TRBV2 to TRBJ1-1; no reliable D call. The V end was cut by 7 bases, the J end by 1 base, with 10 bases between. CDR3 length: 13 amino acids. Germline V gives CDR1 SNHLY, CDR2 FYNNEI. The CDR3: CASNRVGNTEAFF. In nucleotides, the CDR3 is TGTGCCAGCAATCGGGTGGGGAACACTGAAGCTTTCTTT. Complete variable domain (other parts from reference TRBV2 and TRBJ1-1): EPEVTQTPSHQVTQMGQEVILRCVPISNHLYFYWYRQILGQKVEFLVSFYNNEISEKSEIFDDQFSVERPDGSNFTLKIRSTKLEDSAMYFCASNRVGNTEAFFGQGTRLTVV.

V gene TRBV2 combines with J gene TRBJ2-7; the match to TRBD1 covers 10 bases. The trim removed 4 bases at V and 2 bases at J, leaving 5 bases unmatched. Germline V gives CDR1 SNHLY, CDR2 FYNNEI. This CDR3 comprises 15 residues. The CDR3, as DNA: TGTGCCAGCAGTGCCCCCGGGACAGGGGCCTACGAGCAGTACTTC. This sequence encodes CASSAPGTGAYEQYF.

The V and J genes are TRBV30 and TRBJ2-1; TRBD1 is a possible D gene (5 bases). The CDR3 length is 12 residues. The V gene lost 5 bases and the J gene lost 0 bases, with 5 bases spanning the gap. Looked up from germline, CDR1 is GTSNPN and CDR2 is SVGIG (reference sequence). CDR3 sequence: CAWDSSYNEQFF. DNA for the CDR3: TGTGCCTGGGACAGCTCCTACAATGAGCAGTTCTTC. Full variable domain (rest looked up from reference TRBV30 and TRBJ2-1): SQTIHQWPATLVQPVGSPLSLECTVEGTSNPNLYWYRQAAGRGLQLLFYSVGIGQISSEVPQNLSASRPQDRQFILSSKKLLLSDSGFYLCAWDSSYNEQFFGPGTRLTVL.

The V call is TRBV6-1, the J call TRBJ1-1, with unresolved D. The CDR3 has 15 amino acids. From germline, CDR1 is MNHNS and CDR2 SASEGT. The V and J ends lost 2 bases and 2 bases respectively, with 12 bases between them. CDR3 in amino acids: CASSERARENTEAFF. The DNA of the CDR3 is TGTGCCAGCAGTGAAAGGGCCCGGGAAAACACTGAAGCTTTCTTT.

V usage is TRBV7-8 and J usage is TRBJ2-7, with D unresolved. Germline V gene sequence: CDR1 SGHVS, CDR2 FQNEAQ. The CDR3 spans 13 residues. The ends were cut back, 1 base at V and 5 bases at J, with 9 bases in the middle. CDR3 amino acids: CASSLVLANEQYF. The CDR3, as DNA: TGTGCCAGCAGCTTAGTCTTGGCCAACGAGCAGTACTTC. Filled out from reference TRBV7-8 and TRBJ2-7, the complete variable domain reads GAGVSQSPRYKVAKRGQDVALRCDPISGHVSLFWYQQALGQGPEFLTYFQNEAQLDKSGLPSDRFFAERPEGSVSTLKIQRTQQEDSAVYLCASSLVLANEQYFGPGTRLTVT.

The rearrangement uses TRBV28 and TRBJ1-5; a possible D gene is TRBD1 (6 bases). CDR1 is MDHEN, CDR2 SYDVKM, per germline. V lost 1 base to trimming and J lost 7 bases, with 17 bases between them. The CDR3 contains 16 residues. The CDR3 nucleotides read TGTGCCAGCAGTTTATCCTCTAACAGGGTTTGGCAGCCCCAGCATTTT. It codes for CASSLSSNRVWQPQHF.

The V gene is TRBV27, the J gene TRBJ2-7; 7 nucleotides align to TRBD1. Germline loops: CDR1 MNHEY, CDR2 SMNVEV (reference sequence). J gave up 0 bases and V 3 bases, and 5 bases lay outside the gene matches. The CDR3 spans 15 residues. As DNA, the CDR3 is TGTGCCAGCAGTTTTACAACAGGGGACTCCTACGAGCAGTACTTC. Its protein product is CASSFTTGDSYEQYF.

This clone was recorded a few times. Other DNA variants within this sample encode the same CDR3. The gene calls are TRBV6-5 and TRBJ1-1; a weak D match, TRBD1 (6 bases). The V gene lost 6 bases and the J gene lost 1 base, with 12 bases spanning the gap. The CDR3 has 14 residues. In germline, CDR1 is MNHEY, CDR2 SVGAGI. This CDR3 reads CASSLGGANTEAFF. The CDR3 DNA follows: TGTGCCAGCAGCCTTGGGGGGGCGAACACTGAAGCTTTCTTT.

The sample holds a few counts of this clone. The CDR3 region has the DNA TGCGCCAGCAGCCTAGCGGGAGTGGAGGACACCGGGGAGCTGTTTTTT. Encoded protein: CASSLAGVEDTGELFF. The chain carries TRBV5-1 and TRBJ2-2; TRBD2 matches 10 bases. The CDR3 covers 16 residues. V trimming: 4 bases; J trimming: 3 bases; junction bases outside the gene matches: 6. Per germline, CDR1 SGHRS and CDR2 YFSETQ.

V usage is TRBV15 and J usage is TRBJ1-1; 8 nucleotides align to TRBD1. The ends lost 4 bases at V and 6 bases at J; junction bases unmatched: 7. Per germline, CDR1 LNHNV and CDR2 YYDKDF (reference sequence). The CDR3 extends over 14 amino acids. The CDR3 DNA is TGTGCCACCAGCACCCCAGGGGGCTATTCTGAAGCTTTCTTT. Translation: CATSTPGGYSEAFF.